This T cell receptor beta chain was obtained from a study of beta chain features in type 1 diabetes. To note about this clone: Its matching antigen is unknown.

Of the isolated RNA, all was reverse transcribed, and so the sequenced material was expressed TCRB transcripts. TCRdb's copy holds only in-frame clones and misses some; the assay was immunoSEQ multiplex PCR. The table lists 250,000 to 350,000 clones, roughly an eighth of them singletons. Study results and caveats: In every one of the four CD4+ subsets, TCRB CDR3s were moderately but significantly shorter in Type 1 diabetes patients. Highly expressing activated T cells could be over-counted with a cDNA template.

The V and J ends lost 2 bases and 4 bases respectively, with 14 bases between them. This CDR3 region has 15 residues. The germline CDR1 and CDR2 sequences are SGHAT and FQNNGV. Specimen: naive CD4+ T cells from blood. This sequence joins TRBV11-2 and TRBJ1-1; D gene unclear. The sequence was collected from a man younger than 45 with type 1 diabetes. The CDR3 sequence is CASSLRAYSGTEAFF. The CDR3 DNA reads as TGTGCCAGCAGCTTACGTGCGTATTCGGGCACTGAAGCTTTCTTT.